This TCR beta chain was profiled in a study of blood T cell repertoires in COVID-19. The V end was cut by 0 bases, the J end by 4 bases, with 7 bases between. The CDR3 has 13 amino acids. Germline V gene data show CDR1 as SGHNT and CDR2 as YYREEE (reference sequence). The study drew participants aged about 18 to 89 years from about two dozen US areas. Participant-given clinical history determined each cohort assignment. Repertoires were generated with immunoSEQ multiplex PCR, while TCRdb's copy carries only in-frame clones and drops some. The table shows about 250,000 clones, with under 95% occurring only once.

The clonotype comes from a woman between 18 and 29 years old who had recovered from COVID-19. The source material was PBMCs or T cells enriched from blood (not recorded which). This chain uses TRBV5-4 with TRBJ1-2; D might be TRBD1 (6 bases). As DNA, the CDR3 is TGTGCCAGCAGCTTGGCAGGGGTCTATGGCTACACCTTC. Translating gives CASSLAGVYGYTF.